This T cell receptor (beta chain) was recovered during a study of blood T cells in healthy people across ages. The overall study: Template switching recovered approximately one barcoded beta molecule for every two T cells.

This clonotype came up a few times. The CDR3 spans 16 residues. The junction had 11 bases not matched to a gene; V was cut back by 7 bases and J by 1 base. The use of a sample-barcoded 5' primer and a J-beta primer mix characterized a second PCR of about 7 to 12 cycles. TCRdb re-analysed the 5' RACE reads in MiXCR, keeping a single row per CDR3 protein. The table includes 1.5 million to 2 million distinct CDR3 sequences, approximately 39% detected once. The chain joins TRBV12-3 or TRBV12-4 to TRBJ1-1; 8 nucleotides agree with TRBD1. The receptor was isolated from a human donor in good health. Specimen: blood. The CDR3 here is CASTLNAGTGNTEAFF. The CDR3 coding sequence is TGTGCCAGCACGCTTAACGCCGGGACAGGGAACACTGAAGCTTTCTTT.